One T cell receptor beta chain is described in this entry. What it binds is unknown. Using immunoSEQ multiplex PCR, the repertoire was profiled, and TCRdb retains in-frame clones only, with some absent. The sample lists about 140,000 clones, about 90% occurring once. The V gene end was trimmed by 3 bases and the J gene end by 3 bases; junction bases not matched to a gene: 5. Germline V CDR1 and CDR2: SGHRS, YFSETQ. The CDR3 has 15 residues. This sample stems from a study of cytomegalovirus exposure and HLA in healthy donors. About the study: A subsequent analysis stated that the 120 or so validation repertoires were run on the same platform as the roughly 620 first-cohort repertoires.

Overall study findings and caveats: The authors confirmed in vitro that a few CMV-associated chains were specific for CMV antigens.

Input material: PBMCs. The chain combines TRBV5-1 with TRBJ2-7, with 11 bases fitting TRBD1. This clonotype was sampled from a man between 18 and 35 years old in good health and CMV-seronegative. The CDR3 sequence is CASSSTGTGGYEQYF. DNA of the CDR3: TGCGCCAGCAGCTCAACCGGGACAGGGGGCTACGAGCAGTACTTC.